This T cell receptor beta chain comes out of a study of blood T cell repertoires in COVID-19. The CDR3 totals 13 residues. Deletions cut 3 bases from V and 6 bases from J, with 12 bases between. Germline CDR1 MGHRA, CDR2 YSYEKL. On this clone: Other DNA sequences in the same sample also yield this CDR3.

Method: immunoSEQ multiplex PCR; TCRdb's copy keeps in-frame clones and lacks some. This table has roughly 160,000 clones, roughly 84% appearing once. The sequence came from a man aged 50 to 59 with active or convalescent COVID-19. This chain uses TRBV4-1 with TRBJ2-7; tentative D call: TRBD2 (5 bases). The sequencing sample was made of peripheral blood. The CDR3 spells CASSQDAGVEQYF. In DNA form, the CDR3 reads TGCGCCAGCAGCCAGGATGCCGGGGTCGAGCAGTACTTC.